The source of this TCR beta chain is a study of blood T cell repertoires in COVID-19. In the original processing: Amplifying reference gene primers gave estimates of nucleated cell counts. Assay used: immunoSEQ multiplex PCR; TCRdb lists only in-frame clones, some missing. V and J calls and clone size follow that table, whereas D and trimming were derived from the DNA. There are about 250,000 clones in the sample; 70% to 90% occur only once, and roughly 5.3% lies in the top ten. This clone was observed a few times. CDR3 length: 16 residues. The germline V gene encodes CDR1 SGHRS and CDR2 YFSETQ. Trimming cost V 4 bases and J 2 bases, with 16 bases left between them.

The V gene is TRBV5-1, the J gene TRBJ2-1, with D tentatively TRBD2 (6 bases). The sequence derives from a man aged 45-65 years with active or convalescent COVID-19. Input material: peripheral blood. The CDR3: CASSPAVAAPYNEQFF. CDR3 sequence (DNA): TGCGCCAGCAGCCCGGCGGTAGCGGCACCCTACAATGAGCAGTTCTTC.